The clone carrying this T cell receptor beta chain was counted at least ten times. Its antigen is unidentified. Through a sample-barcoded 5' primer and a J-beta primer mix, a second PCR was run for roughly 7 to 12 cycles. TCRdb reanalysed the 5' RACE reads using MiXCR and keeps one entry per CDR3 protein. Of about 1.6 million distinct CDR3 sequences listed, roughly 32% are singletons. These data belong to a study of blood T cells in healthy people across ages. Study-wide findings and caveats: In these data, TCR beta diversity tracked strongly with naive T cell percentage.

V was trimmed by 5 bases and J by 0 bases, leaving 17 bases between them. Germline CDR1 reads SGHDT; CDR2 reads YYEEEE. The CDR3 is 16 residues long. The individuals who served as donors were healthy Caucasians living in Russia, aged roughly 6 to 95. Sequencing used blood. The chain uses TRBV5-6 and TRBJ2-5, with unresolved D. This sequence originates from a woman aged 25 to 39 in good health. The CDR3 is CASSTLKGYNQETQYF. The CDR3 DNA follows: TGTGCCAGCAGTACACTCAAAGGGTACAACCAAGAGACCCAGTACTTC.